This T cell receptor (beta chain) was captured in a study of cytomegalovirus exposure and HLA in healthy donors. Looking at the study overall: Unique TCRs numbering roughly 85 million, obtained from HLA-typed donors, made up an early data release.

With regard to this clone: Its antigen is not known.

Study-wide results and limits: CMV serostatus was the only immune exposure information that was available. Several of the most significant clusters appeared linked to common viral pathogens, based on a later analysis. While the bulk of TCR sequences proved rare, some public TCRs turned up in many donors.

The ends were cut back, 4 bases at V and 6 bases at J, with 11 bases in the middle. Germline CDR1 MRHNA, CDR2 SNTAGT. The CDR3 runs to 13 residues. PCR employed 60 Vbeta and 13 Jbeta primers. The repertoire was sequenced with immunoSEQ multiplex PCR; TCRdb's copy has only in-frame clones and lacks some. The profile shows around 44,000 clones, around 90% of them singletons. The origin of this receptor is a woman between 40 and 50 years old in good health and CMV-seropositive. The chain recombines TRBV6-4 with TRBJ2-3; tentative D call: TRBD1 (5 bases). Sequencing was done on a sample of PBMCs. The CDR3 loop reads CASSGTKGDTQYF. The CDR3 DNA reads TGTGCCAGCAGTGGAACAAAGGGGGATACGCAGTATTTT.